This T cell receptor (beta chain) was sequenced in a study of Ad26.COV2.S vaccination and SARS-CoV-2 variants. Study summary: The Ad26.COV2.S arm of the COV1001 trial was where the donor was placed.

Study conclusions and caveats: A substantial breadth of spike-specific CD8+ and CD4+ T cell responses after vaccination has been reported.

As concerns this clone: The antigen is unknown.

Treatment given: roughly 20 received Ad26.COV2.S at low or high dose, single or two shots; roughly five received placebo; per-sample allocation not given. Sampling happened 63 days after the first vaccine or placebo injection. An 18-55-year-old adult in Boston served as donor. Sequencing used immunoSEQ multiplex PCR; TCRdb keeps in-frame clones, though not all of them. This table has approximately 480,000 clones, approximately 90% appearing once. The sample in question was peripheral blood, obtained in a trial of Ad26.COV2.S vaccine versus placebo. This receptor was identified in a person between 18 and 65 years old who received the Ad26.COV2.S COVID-19 vaccine or a placebo.

This chain's CDR3 is CASSPQTRYEQYF. CDR3 coding DNA: TGTGCCAGCAGCCCCCAAACGCGATACGAGCAGTACTTC. The rearrangement uses TRBV3-1 (or the pseudogene TRBV3-2) and TRBJ2-7; the D is unclear. V was shortened by 4 bases and J by 4 bases, with 11 bases between the two germline ends. The CDR3 length is 13 residues. Per the germline V gene, CDR1 is LGHDT and CDR2 is YNNKEL (reference sequence).